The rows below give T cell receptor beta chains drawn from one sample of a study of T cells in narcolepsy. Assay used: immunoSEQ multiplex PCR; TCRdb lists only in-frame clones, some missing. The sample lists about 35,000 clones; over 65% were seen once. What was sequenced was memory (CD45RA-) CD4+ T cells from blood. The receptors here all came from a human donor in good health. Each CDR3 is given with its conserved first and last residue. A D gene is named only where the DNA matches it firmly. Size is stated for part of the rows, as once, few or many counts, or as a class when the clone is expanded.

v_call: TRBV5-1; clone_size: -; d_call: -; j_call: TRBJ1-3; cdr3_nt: TGCGCCAGCAGCCTCGCTGACCCCTCTGGAAACACCATATATTTT; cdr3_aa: CASSLADPSGNTIYF
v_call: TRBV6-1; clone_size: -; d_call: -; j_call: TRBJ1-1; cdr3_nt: TGTGCCAGCAGCGTCTCGGTGAGTGAGACTGAAGCTTTCTTT; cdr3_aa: CASSVSVSETEAFF
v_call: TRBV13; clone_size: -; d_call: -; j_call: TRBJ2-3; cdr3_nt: TGTGCCAGCAGCTTAGGCCAGAGCACAGATACGCAGTATTTT; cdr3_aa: CASSLGQSTDTQYF
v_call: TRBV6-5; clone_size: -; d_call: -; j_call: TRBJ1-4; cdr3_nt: TGTGCCAGCAGTTTTAAAGGGGTCGTGAATGAAAAACTGTTTTTT; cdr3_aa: CASSFKGVVNEKLFF
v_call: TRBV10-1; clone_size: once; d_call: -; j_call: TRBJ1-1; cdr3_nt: TGCGCCAGCGCAAACACTGAAGCTTTCTTT; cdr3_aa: CASANTEAFF
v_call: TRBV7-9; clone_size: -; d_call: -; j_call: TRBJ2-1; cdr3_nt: TGTGCCAGCAGCTTAGGGCGGACACTTGGGGGCAATGAGCAGTTCTTC; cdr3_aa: CASSLGRTLGGNEQFF
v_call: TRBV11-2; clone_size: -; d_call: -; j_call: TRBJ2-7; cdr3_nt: TGTGCCAGCAGCTTAGATTTGGGACTCCCTCTGTACTTC; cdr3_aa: CASSLDLGLPLYF
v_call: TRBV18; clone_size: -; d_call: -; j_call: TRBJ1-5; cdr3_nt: TGTGCCAGCTCAGGGGGACCGGATAGCAATCAGCCCCAGCATTTT; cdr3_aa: CASSGGPDSNQPQHF
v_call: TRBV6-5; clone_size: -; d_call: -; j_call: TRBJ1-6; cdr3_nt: TGTGCCAGCAGTTTCCGGGTCTCGGAGTATAATTCACCCCTCCACTTT; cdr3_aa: CASSFRVSEYNSPLHF
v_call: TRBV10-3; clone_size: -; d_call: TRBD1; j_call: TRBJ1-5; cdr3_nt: TGTGCCATCAGTGAGTCCTTAGGACAGGGGAACAATCAGCCCCAGCATTTT; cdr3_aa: CAISESLGQGNNQPQHF
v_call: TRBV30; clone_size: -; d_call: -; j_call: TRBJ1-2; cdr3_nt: TGTGCCTGGAGAGGAGAGACAGGTCCCCAAATCGATGGCTACACCTTC; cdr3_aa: CAWRGETGPQIDGYTF
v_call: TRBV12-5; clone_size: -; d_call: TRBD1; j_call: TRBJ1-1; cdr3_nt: TGTGCTAGTGGTTTGGGGGACAGCAGGAGCTATGAAGCTTTCTTT; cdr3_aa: CASGLGDSRSYEAFF
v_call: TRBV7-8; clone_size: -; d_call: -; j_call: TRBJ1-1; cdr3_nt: TGTGCCAGCAGCTTAGGGGGGACGGACGGTGAAGCTTTCTTT; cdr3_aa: CASSLGGTDGEAFF
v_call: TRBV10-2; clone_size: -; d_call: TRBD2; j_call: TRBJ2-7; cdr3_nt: TGCGCCAGCAGTGAGTCGATTCCTAGCGGTAGCTCCTACGAGCAGTACTTC; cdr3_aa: CASSESIPSGSSYEQYF
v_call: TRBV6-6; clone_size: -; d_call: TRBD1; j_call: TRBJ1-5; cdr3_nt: TGTGCCAGCAGGCGGGACAGGGGTAACCAGCCCCAGCATTTT; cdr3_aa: CASRRDRGNQPQHF
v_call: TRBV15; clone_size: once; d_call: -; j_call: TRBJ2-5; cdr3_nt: TGTGCCACCAGCAGAGCGGGAGAGACCCAGTACTTC; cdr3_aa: CATSRAGETQYF
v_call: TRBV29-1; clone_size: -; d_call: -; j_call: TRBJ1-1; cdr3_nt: TGCAGCGTTGAAGACAGAATGAACACTGAAGCTTTCTTT; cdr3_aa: CSVEDRMNTEAFF
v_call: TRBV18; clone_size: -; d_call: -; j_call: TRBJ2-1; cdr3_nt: TGTGCCAGCTCACCTATGAGCCCGAGCTCCTACAATGAGCAGTTCTTC; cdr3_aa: CASSPMSPSSYNEQFF
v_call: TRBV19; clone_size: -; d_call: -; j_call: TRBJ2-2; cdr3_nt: TGTGCCAGTAGTTTCGTCCTTGGCCGGGAGCTGTTTTTT; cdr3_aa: CASSFVLGRELFF
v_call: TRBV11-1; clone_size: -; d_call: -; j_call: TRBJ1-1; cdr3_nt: TGTGCCAGCAGCCCTGCAGCGGACACTGAAGCTTTCTTT; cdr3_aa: CASSPAADTEAFF
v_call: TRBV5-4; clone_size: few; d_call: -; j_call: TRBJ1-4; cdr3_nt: TGTGCCAGCAGCTCAGGGACGAATGAAAAACTGTTTTTT; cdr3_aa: CASSSGTNEKLFF
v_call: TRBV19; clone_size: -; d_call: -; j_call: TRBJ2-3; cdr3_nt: TGTGCCTCCTACTCGGTCGTCACAGATACGCAGTATTTT; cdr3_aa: CASYSVVTDTQYF
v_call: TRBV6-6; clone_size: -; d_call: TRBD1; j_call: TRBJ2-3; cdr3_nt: TGTGCCAGCAAGGGACAGGGGCGGACCACAGATACGCAGTATTTT; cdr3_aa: CASKGQGRTTDTQYF
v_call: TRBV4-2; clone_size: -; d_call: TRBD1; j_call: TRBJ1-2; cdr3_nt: TGTGCCAGCAGCCAAGACCCGACAGGGACTAACTATGGCTACACCTTC; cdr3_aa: CASSQDPTGTNYGYTF
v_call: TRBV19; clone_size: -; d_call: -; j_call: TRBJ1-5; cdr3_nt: TGTGCCAGTAGTATACGCGGCCAGGGTTGGGAGCCCCAGCATTTT; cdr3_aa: CASSIRGQGWEPQHF
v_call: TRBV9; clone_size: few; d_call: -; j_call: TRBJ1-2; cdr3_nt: TGTGCCAGCAGCGTAGTTGGGGGGGCCCCTGCGGGCTACACCTTC; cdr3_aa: CASSVVGGAPAGYTF
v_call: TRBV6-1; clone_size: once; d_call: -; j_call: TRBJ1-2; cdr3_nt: TGTGCCAGCAGTGGAGGACAGAACTATGGCTACACCTTC; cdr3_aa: CASSGGQNYGYTF
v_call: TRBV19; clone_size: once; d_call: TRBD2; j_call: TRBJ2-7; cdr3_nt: TGTGCCAGTAGTATCCGGACTAGCGGCGAGCAGTACTTC; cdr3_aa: CASSIRTSGEQYF
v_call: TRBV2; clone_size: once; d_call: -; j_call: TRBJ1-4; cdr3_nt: TGTGCCAGCAGTGCAGGGTTTAGAGAAAAACTGTTTTTT; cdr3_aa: CASSAGFREKLFF
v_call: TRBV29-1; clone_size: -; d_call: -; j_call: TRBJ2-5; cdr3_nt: TGCAGCGTTGAAAGGAGTAACGGAGAGACCCAGTACTTC; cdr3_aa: CSVERSNGETQYF
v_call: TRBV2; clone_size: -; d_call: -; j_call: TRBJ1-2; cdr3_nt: TGTGCCAGCAGACCCGCGGCCGGGGCTGGCTACACCTTC; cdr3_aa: CASRPAAGAGYTF
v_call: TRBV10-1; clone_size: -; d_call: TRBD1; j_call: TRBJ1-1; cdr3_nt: TGCGCCAGCAGTGAGCAAACAGGGGGTGGTGCTTTCTTT; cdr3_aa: CASSEQTGGGAFF
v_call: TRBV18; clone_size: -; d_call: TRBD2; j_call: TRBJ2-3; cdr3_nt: TGTGCCAGCTCAGTGACGCGGGGGGAGTACACAGATACGCAGTATTTT; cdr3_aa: CASSVTRGEYTDTQYF
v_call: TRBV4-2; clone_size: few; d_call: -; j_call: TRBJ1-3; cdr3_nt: TGTGCCAGCAGCCAAGCAGGGTCTGCCGGAAACACCATATATTTT; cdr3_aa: CASSQAGSAGNTIYF
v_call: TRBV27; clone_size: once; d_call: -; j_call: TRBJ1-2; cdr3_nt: TGTGCCAGCAGCAGAACCCGGACAGTAACTAACTATGGCTACACCTTC; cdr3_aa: CASSRTRTVTNYGYTF
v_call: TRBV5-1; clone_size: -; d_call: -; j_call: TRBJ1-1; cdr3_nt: TGCGCCAGCACTTCAGGGGATTTGAACACTGAAGCTTTCTTT; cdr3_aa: CASTSGDLNTEAFF
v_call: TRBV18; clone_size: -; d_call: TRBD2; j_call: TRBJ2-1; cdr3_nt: TGTGCCAGCTCACCACCGTCTGTGGGAGGGCCCCGCGATGAGCAGTTCTTC; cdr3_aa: CASSPPSVGGPRDEQFF
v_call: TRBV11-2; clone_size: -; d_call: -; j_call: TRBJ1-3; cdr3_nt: TGTGCCAGCAGCTCGACAGCGCCTGGAAACACCATATATTTT; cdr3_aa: CASSSTAPGNTIYF
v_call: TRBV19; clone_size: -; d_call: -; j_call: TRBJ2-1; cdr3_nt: TGTGCCAGTAGTAAGACGTACCGGGGAGCTTACAATGGGCAGTTCTTC; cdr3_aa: CASSKTYRGAYNGQFF
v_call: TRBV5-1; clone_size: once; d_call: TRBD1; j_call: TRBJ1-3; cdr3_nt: TGCGCCAGCAGCTTGATTCCCGGGACAGGGGGCGAAGGAAACACCATATATTTT; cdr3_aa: CASSLIPGTGGEGNTIYF
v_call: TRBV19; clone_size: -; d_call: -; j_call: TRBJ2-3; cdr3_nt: TGTGCCAGTAGTATAGGCTCTGCTAGCACAGATACGCAGTATTTT; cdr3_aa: CASSIGSASTDTQYF
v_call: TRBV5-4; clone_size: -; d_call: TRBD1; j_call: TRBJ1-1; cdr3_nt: TGTGCCAGCAGCTTGGGGGACAGGGGAACTGAAGCTTTCTTT; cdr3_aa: CASSLGDRGTEAFF
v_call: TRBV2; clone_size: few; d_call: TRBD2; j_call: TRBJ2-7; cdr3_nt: TGTGCCAGCAGGACGACTAGCGTCTACGAGCAGTACTTC; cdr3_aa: CASRTTSVYEQYF
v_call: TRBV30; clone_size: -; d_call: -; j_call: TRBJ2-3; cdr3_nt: TGTGCCTGGAGTGTCCAGGGTAGAAATACGCAGTATTTT; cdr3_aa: CAWSVQGRNTQYF
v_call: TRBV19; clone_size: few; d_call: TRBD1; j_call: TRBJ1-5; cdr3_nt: TGTGCCAGTAACGAAAGGGGGCTGGGACAGCCCCAGCATTTT; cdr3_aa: CASNERGLGQPQHF
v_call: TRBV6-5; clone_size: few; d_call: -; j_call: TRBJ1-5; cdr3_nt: TGTGCCACCAGTTGGACCGGGACTCAGGATCAGCCCCAGCATTTT; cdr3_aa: CATSWTGTQDQPQHF
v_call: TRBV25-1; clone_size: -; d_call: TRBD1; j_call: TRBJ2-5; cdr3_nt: TGTGCCAGCAGTGACTGGGACAGGGACGGGACCCAGTACTTC; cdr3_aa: CASSDWDRDGTQYF
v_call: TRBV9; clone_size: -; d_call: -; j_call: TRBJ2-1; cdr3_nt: TGTGCCAGCAGCGTAGGAGGGCGGCAAGGGTACAATGAGCAGTTCTTC; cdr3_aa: CASSVGGRQGYNEQFF
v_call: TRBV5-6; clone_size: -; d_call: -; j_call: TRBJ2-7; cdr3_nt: TGTGCCAGCAGCTTCACGGGGCTCTACGAGCAGTACTTC; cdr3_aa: CASSFTGLYEQYF
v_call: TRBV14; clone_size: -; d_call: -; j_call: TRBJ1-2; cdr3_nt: TGTGCCAGCAGCCGAATCTGGGACACCTCTAACTATGGCTACACCTTC; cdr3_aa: CASSRIWDTSNYGYTF
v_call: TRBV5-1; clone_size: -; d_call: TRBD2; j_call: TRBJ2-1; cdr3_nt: TGCGCCAGCAGGAATGACGGGACTAGCGTCAATGAGCAGTTCTTC; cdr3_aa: CASRNDGTSVNEQFF
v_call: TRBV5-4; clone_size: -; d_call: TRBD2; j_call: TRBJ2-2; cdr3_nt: TGTGCCAGCAGTCGGGGGACTAGCGGGAACACCGGGGAGCTGTTTTTT; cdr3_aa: CASSRGTSGNTGELFF
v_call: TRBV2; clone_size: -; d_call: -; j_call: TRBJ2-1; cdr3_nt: TGTGCCGGATCCGACAATGAGCAGTTCTTC; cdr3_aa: CAGSDNEQFF
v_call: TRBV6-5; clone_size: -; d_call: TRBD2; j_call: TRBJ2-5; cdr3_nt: TGTGCCAGCAGTATTAGCGGGGGGGCGGGAGAGCAGTACTTC; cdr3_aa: CASSISGGAGEQYF
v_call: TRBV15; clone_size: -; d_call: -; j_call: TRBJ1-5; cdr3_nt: TGTGCCACCAGCAGTTCAGGGTCGCAGGCCCAGCATTTT; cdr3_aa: CATSSSGSQAQHF
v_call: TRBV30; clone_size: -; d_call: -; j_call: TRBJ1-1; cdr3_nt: TGTGCCTGGATTTCCGTGAACACTGAAGCTTTCTTT; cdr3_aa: CAWISVNTEAFF